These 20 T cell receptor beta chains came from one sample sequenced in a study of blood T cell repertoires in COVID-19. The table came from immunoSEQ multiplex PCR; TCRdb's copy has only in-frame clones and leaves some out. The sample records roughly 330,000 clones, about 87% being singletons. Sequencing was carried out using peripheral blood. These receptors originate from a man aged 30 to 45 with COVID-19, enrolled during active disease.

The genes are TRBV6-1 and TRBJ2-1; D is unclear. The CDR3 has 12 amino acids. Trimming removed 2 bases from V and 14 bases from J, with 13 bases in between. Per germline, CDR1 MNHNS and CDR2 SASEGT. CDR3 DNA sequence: TGTGCCAGCAGTGAAACACGGATTCGGGAGTTCTTC. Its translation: CASSETRIREFF.

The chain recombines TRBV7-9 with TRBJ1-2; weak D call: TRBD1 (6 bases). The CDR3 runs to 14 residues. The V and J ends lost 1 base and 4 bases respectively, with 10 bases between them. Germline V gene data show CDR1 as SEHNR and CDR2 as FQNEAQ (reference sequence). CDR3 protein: CASSLDRAGYGYTF. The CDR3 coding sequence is TGTGCCAGCAGCTTAGACAGGGCTGGCTATGGCTACACCTTC.

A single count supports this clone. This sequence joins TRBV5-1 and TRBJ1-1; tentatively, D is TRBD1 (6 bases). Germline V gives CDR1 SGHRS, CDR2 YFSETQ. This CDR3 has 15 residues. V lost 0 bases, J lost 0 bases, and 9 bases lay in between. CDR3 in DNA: TGCGCCAGCAGCTTGGATGGACAGATGAACACTGAAGCTTTCTTT. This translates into CASSLDGQMNTEAFF.

The CDR3 DNA sequence: TGCGCCAGCAGCGCCCAACAAGCAACTAATGAAAAACTGTTTTTT. Amino acids: CASSAQQATNEKLFF. The chain links TRBV5-1 to TRBJ1-4; no reliable D call. The germline V and J ends were trimmed by 4 bases and 0 bases, with 10 bases remaining between them. The CDR3 loop spans 15 amino acids. The V gene's germline CDR1 is SGHRS and CDR2 YFSETQ.

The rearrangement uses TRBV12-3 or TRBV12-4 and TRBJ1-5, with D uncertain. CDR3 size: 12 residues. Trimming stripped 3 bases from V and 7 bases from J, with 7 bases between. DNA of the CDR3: TGTGCCAGCAGTTTGACGGGGCAGCCCCAGCATTTT. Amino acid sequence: CASSLTGQPQHF.

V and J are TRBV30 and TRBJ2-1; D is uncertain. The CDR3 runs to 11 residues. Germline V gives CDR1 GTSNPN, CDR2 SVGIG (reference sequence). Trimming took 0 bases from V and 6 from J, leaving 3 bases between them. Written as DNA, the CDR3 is TGTGCCTGGAGTGTGGCCAATGAGCAGTTCTTC. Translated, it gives CAWSVANEQFF.

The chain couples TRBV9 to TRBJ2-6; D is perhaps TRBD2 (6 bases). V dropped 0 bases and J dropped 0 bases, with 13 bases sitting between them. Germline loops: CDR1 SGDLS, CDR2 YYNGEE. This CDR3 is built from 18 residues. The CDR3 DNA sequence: TGTGCCAGCAGCGTAGTGGAGGGGCGCAGCTCTGGGGCCAACGTCCTGACTTTC. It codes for CASSVVEGRSSGANVLTF.

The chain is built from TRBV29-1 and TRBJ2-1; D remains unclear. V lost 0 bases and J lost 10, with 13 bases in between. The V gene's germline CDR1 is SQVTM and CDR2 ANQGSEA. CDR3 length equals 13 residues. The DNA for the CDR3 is TGCAGCGTTGAAGAGATCATGGAGTTGGAGCAGTTCTTC. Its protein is CSVEEIMELEQFF.

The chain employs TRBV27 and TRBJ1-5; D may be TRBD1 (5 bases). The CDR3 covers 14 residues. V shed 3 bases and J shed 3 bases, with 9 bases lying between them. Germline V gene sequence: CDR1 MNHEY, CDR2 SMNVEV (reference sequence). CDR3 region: CASSLWGDNQPQHF. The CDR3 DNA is TGTGCCAGCAGTTTGTGGGGGGACAATCAGCCCCAGCATTTT.

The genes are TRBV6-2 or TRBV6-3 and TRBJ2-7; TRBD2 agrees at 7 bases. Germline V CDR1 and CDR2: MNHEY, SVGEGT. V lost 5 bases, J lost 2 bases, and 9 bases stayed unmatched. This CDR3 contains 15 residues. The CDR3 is CASSPSGGGTYEQYF. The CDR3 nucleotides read TGTGCCAGCAGTCCGTCTGGCGGGGGAACCTACGAGCAGTACTTC.

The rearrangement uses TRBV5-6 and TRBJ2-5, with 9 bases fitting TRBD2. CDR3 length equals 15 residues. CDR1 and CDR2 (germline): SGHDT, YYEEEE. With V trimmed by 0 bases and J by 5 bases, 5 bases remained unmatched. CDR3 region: CASSLALAGSETQYF. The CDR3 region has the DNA TGTGCCAGCAGCTTGGCGCTAGCGGGGAGCGAGACCCAGTACTTC.

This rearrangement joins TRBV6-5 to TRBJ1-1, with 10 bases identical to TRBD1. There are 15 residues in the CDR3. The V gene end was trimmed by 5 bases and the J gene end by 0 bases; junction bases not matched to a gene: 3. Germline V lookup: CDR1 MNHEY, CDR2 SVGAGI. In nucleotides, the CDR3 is TGTGCCAGCAGTCCGACAGGGGGCATGAACACTGAAGCTTTCTTT. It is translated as CASSPTGGMNTEAFF.

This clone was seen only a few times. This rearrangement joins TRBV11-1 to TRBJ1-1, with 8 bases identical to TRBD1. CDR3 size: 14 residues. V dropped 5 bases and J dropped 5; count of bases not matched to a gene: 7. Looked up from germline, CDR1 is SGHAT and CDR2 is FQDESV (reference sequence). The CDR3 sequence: CASSHGTGGTEAFF. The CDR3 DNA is TGTGCCAGCAGCCACGGGACAGGAGGGACTGAAGCTTTCTTT.

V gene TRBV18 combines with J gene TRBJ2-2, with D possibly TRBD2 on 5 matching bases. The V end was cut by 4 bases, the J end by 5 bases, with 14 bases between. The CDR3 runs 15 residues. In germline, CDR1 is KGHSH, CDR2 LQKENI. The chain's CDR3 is CASSLTPPGTGELFF. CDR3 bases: TGTGCCAGCTCACTGACACCGCCGGGGACCGGGGAGCTGTTTTTT.

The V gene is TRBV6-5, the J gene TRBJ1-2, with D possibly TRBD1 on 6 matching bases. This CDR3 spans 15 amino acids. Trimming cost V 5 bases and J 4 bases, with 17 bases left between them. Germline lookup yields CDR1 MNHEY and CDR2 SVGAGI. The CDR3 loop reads CASSLLRGGVYGYTF. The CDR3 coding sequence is TGTGCCAGCAGTCTTCTACGAGGGGGGGTCTATGGCTACACCTTC.

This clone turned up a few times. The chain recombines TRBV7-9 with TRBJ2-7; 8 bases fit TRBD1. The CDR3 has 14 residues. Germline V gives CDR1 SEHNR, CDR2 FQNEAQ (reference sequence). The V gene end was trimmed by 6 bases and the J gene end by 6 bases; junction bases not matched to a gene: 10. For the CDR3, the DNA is TGTGCCAGCAGTCCAGCCCCCGACAGGGGCGAGCAGTACTTC. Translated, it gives CASSPAPDRGEQYF.

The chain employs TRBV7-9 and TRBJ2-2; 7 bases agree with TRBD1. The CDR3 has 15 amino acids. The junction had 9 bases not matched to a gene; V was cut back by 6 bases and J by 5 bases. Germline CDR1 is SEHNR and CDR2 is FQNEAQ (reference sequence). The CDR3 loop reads CASSTTGQGTGELFF. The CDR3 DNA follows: TGTGCCAGCAGTACGACAGGGCAGGGGACCGGGGAGCTGTTTTTT.

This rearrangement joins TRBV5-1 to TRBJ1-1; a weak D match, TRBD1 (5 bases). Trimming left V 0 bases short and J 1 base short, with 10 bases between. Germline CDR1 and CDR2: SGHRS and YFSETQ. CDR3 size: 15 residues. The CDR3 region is CASSLATGGNTEAFF. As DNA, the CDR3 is TGCGCCAGCAGCTTGGCCACGGGGGGGAACACTGAAGCTTTCTTT.

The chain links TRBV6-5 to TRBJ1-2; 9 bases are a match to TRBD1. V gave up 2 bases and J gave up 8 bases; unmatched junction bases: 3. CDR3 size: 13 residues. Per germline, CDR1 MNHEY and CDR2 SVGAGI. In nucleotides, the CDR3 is TGTGCCAGCAGTTACGGGACAGGGTGGGGCTACACCTTC. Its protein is CASSYGTGWGYTF.

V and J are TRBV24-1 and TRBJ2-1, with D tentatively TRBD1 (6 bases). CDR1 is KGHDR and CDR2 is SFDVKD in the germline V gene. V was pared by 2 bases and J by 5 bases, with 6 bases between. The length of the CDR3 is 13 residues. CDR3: CATSDWTDNEQFF. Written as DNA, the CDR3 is TGTGCCACCAGTGATTGGACAGACAATGAGCAGTTCTTC.